This T cell receptor (beta chain) was retrieved from a study of blood T cell repertoires in COVID-19. Study details: Whether acute or convalescent, the COVID-19 samples came from the United States, Italy and Spain. In each case, the material was cDNA or gDNA derived from T cells, B-cell-depleted T cells, or PBMCs.

In the original analysis: Estimated nucleated cell counts came from reference gene primer amplification. Method: immunoSEQ multiplex PCR; TCRdb's copy keeps in-frame clones and lacks some. The DNA gave D and trimming, while V, J and clone size come from that table. Here the sample spans tens of thousands of clones, 75% to 95% being singletons. Germline CDR1 reads MNHEY; CDR2 reads SVGAGI. This CDR3 has 14 residues. The V and J ends lost 9 bases and 5 bases, in that order; junction bases with no gene match: 6. This clonotype originated in a human donor with active COVID-19. The donor label of this sample is uncertain. The sequencing input was peripheral blood. V and J are TRBV6-5 and TRBJ2-2, with 10 positions matching TRBD1. The CDR3 loop reads CARRQGAGTGELFF. The CDR3 coding sequence is TGTGCCAGGAGACAGGGGGCAGGTACCGGGGAGCTGTTTTTT.